Listed here are 25 T cell receptor beta chains from one sample, sequenced in a study of blood T cell repertoires in COVID-19 (dated by TCRdb to 2020 to 2021). Receptor libraries were prepared by the immunoSEQ multiplex PCR assay. TCRdb mirrors the immuneACCESS table, restricted to in-frame sequences. Some clones are absent from its copies; in checked studies, under half trace to an unresolved V gene, and the reason for the others is unknown. The sample yields fewer than 75,000 clones; roughly 89% were counted once. Approximately 10% of the sample is taken by the ten largest. The sample comprised peripheral blood. These receptors were taken from a man aged 80 or over with acute or convalescent COVID-19.

The rearrangement uses TRBV5-5 and TRBJ1-2; D is perhaps TRBD1 (6 bases). This CDR3 is built from 15 residues. From germline, CDR1 is SGHKS and CDR2 YYEKEE (reference sequence). V gave up 4 bases and J gave up 5 bases, with 18 bases separating them. The CDR3 coding sequence is TGTGCCAGCAGCCCTCGGGGGGGGCAAGGGTATGGCTACACCTTC. This encodes CASSPRGGQGYGYTF.

CDR3 nucleotide sequence: TGTGCTAGTGGTCTAGGGACAGGGGGCAATCAGCCCCAGCATTTT. Its translation is CASGLGTGGNQPQHF. V and J are TRBV12-5 and TRBJ1-5; the match to TRBD1 covers 10 bases. J gave up 2 bases and V 5 bases, and 3 bases lay outside the gene matches. There are 15 residues in the CDR3. CDR1 is LGHNT and CDR2 is FRNRAP in the germline V gene.

This clone was detected once. The rearrangement links TRBV4-1 to TRBJ2-3; 8 nucleotides align to TRBD1. The J segment lost 4 bases and the V segment lost 3 bases, leaving 9 bases of the junction unmatched. This CDR3 spans 16 amino acids. Germline V gene data show CDR1 as MGHRA and CDR2 as YSYEKL. The CDR3 nucleotides are TGCGCCAGCAGCCACTCGGCCCGGACAGGGCCAGATACGCAGTATTTT. Its protein is CASSHSARTGPDTQYF.

The chain employs TRBV4-2 and TRBJ2-4; 8 bases match TRBD2. Germline CDR1 is LGHNA and CDR2 is YNFKEQ. This CDR3 is 15 amino acids long. The J segment lost 8 bases and the V segment lost 3 bases, leaving 9 bases of the junction unmatched. CDR3 region: CASSQMGTRGDIQYF. The CDR3 DNA is TGTGCCAGCAGCCAGATGGGGACTAGAGGTGACATTCAGTACTTC.

V is TRBV7-9 and J is TRBJ2-7, with 11 bases identical to TRBD1. The CDR3 is made up of 16 amino acids. V shed 0 bases and J 5 bases; nucleotides not matched to a gene: 6. The V gene's germline CDR1 is SEHNR and CDR2 FQNEAQ (reference sequence). The CDR3 protein is CASSLAWGQGDHEQYF. The CDR3 DNA reads TGTGCCAGCAGCTTAGCGTGGGGACAGGGGGACCACGAGCAGTACTTC.

This rearrangement joins TRBV19 to TRBJ2-5, with 7 positions matching TRBD2. With V trimmed by 7 bases and J by 5 bases, 13 bases remained unmatched. The CDR3 contains 15 residues. CDR1 is LNHDA, CDR2 SQIVND, per germline (reference sequence). CDR3 DNA: TGTGCCAGTACCCAATCGGGGGGTTGGAGGGAGACCCAGTACTTC. Amino acid sequence: CASTQSGGWRETQYF.

The V gene is TRBV10-3, the J gene TRBJ2-7; maybe TRBD1 (6 bases). Trimming pared 6 bases from V and 6 bases from J, leaving 18 bases between. CDR1 and CDR2 from the germline V gene are ENHRY and SYGVKD. The CDR3 is made up of 14 amino acids. CDR3 bases: TGTGCCATCAGCCGGGACATAGGACTCGCCGAGCAGTACTTC. It translates to CAISRDIGLAEQYF.

The V and J genes are TRBV18 and TRBJ1-4, with unresolved D. This CDR3 is built from 15 residues. The germline CDR1 and CDR2 sequences are KGHSH and LQKENI. The germline V and J ends were trimmed by 3 bases and 8 bases, with 16 bases remaining between them. This CDR3 reads CASSPERNRGEKLFF. The CDR3 nucleotides are TGTGCCAGCTCACCCGAAAGGAATAGAGGCGAAAAACTGTTTTTT.

The rearrangement links TRBV30 to TRBJ2-7, with a weak D call TRBD1 (6 bases). The CDR3 totals 16 residues. The germline CDR1 and CDR2 sequences are GTSNPN and SVGIG (reference sequence). Trimming took off 5 bases at V and 2 bases at J, with 22 bases between the two ends. CDR3 protein: CAWLSKGENVAYEQYF. The CDR3 DNA reads TGTGCCTGGCTGTCCAAGGGGGAGAACGTGGCCTACGAGCAGTACTTC.

The chain is built from TRBV11-2 and TRBJ1-1; D perhaps matches TRBD1 (6 bases). CDR3 length equals 13 residues. Germline V gene sequence: CDR1 SGHAT, CDR2 FQNNGV. V lost 5 bases to trimming and J lost 1 base, with 8 bases between them. CDR3 DNA: TGTGCCAGCAGCCGCAGGGGGAACACTGAAGCTTTCTTT. Translation: CASSRRGNTEAFF.

The J gene is TRBJ2-7, the V gene TRBV3-1 (or the pseudogene TRBV3-2); D possibly corresponds to TRBD1 (5 bases). This CDR3 has 14 amino acids. V was pared by 2 bases and J by 2 bases, with 10 bases between. CDR1 is LGHDT, CDR2 YNNKEL, per germline (reference sequence). The CDR3 DNA sequence: TGTGCCAGCAGCCAAAACAGGTGGACCTACGAGCAGTACTTC. This encodes CASSQNRWTYEQYF.

The chain couples TRBV27 to TRBJ1-5; weak D call: TRBD1 (6 bases). Germline-derived CDR1 and CDR2 are MNHEY and SMNVEV (reference sequence). The CDR3 has 14 residues. The V and J ends lost 5 bases and 3 bases respectively, with 11 bases between them. The CDR3 DNA reads as TGTGCCAGCAGTCCAGGGGCCATCAATCAGCCCCAGCATTTT. Protein sequence: CASSPGAINQPQHF.

The V and J genes are TRBV18 and TRBJ1-2; D uncertain. Germline-derived CDR1 and CDR2 are KGHSH and LQKENI. The CDR3 extends over 13 amino acids. Trimming cost V 0 bases and J 6 bases, with 8 bases left between them. The CDR3 loop is CASSPPQSNGYTF. DNA of the CDR3: TGTGCCAGCTCACCACCCCAATCCAATGGCTACACCTTC.

The chain couples TRBV2 to TRBJ2-7; 11 bases match TRBD2. The length of the CDR3 is 14 residues. The trim removed 6 bases at V and 3 bases at J, leaving 4 bases unmatched. Germline CDR1 and CDR2: SNHLY and FYNNEI. DNA for the CDR3: TGTGCCAGCAGGCCGGGACTAGCGGACTACGAGCAGTACTTC. It translates to CASRPGLADYEQYF.

The J gene is TRBJ2-6, the V gene TRBV5-4; D possibly corresponds to TRBD2 (5 bases). Germline V gene lookup returns CDR1 SGHNT and CDR2 YYREEE (reference sequence). Trimming took off 0 bases at V and 0 bases at J, with 7 bases between the two ends. The CDR3 is 16 amino acids. CDR3 nucleotides: TGTGCCAGCAGCTTGGTTCGGGGCTCTGGGGCCAACGTCCTGACTTTC. This encodes CASSLVRGSGANVLTF.

The chain links TRBV10-3 to TRBJ1-4; TRBD1 matches at 8 bases. The germline CDR1 and CDR2 sequences are ENHRY and SYGVKD. The CDR3 consists of 13 residues. As DNA, the CDR3 is TGTGCGAACAGGGGGGGAACTAATGAAAAACTGTTTTTT. Protein product: CANRGGTNEKLFF.

The J gene is TRBJ2-3, the V gene TRBV10-3; TRBD2 matches at 15 bases. Trimming at V came to 10 bases and at J to 6 bases, leaving 8 bases not matched to a gene. CDR1 and CDR2 from the germline V gene are ENHRY and SYGVKD. CDR3 size: 15 residues. Here the CDR3 DNA reads TGTGCCACGGGGACTAGCGGGAGGACCAGGGATACGCAGTATTTT. Translation gives CATGTSGRTRDTQYF.

The chain has TRBV5-6 and TRBJ1-2; TRBD1 agrees at 9 bases. Germline V gene sequence: CDR1 SGHDT, CDR2 YYEEEE. V gave up 4 bases and J gave up 8 bases; unmatched junction bases: 12. This CDR3 has 15 amino acids. The CDR3 loop is CASSTWTGALGGYTF. DNA of the CDR3: TGTGCCAGCAGCACCTGGACAGGGGCCTTAGGGGGCTACACCTTC.

This clone showed up many times. V gene TRBV18 combines with J gene TRBJ1-2; D gene unclear. Germline assignment: CDR1 KGHSH and CDR2 LQKENI. This CDR3 has 13 amino acids. Between the trimmed V and J ends, which lost 6 bases and 1 base, there was a span of 9 bases. The CDR3 bases are TGTGCCAGCTCGCCGGAGATTAACTATGGCTACACCTTC. Translated, it gives CASSPEINYGYTF.

The chain couples TRBV12-3 or TRBV12-4 to TRBJ1-1, with 8 positions matching TRBD1. CDR3 length: 13 residues. V lost 6 bases to trimming and J lost 4 bases; unmatched junction nucleotides: 4. The CDR3 DNA sequence: TGTGCCAGCAGGTCGGGACAGGCCACTGAAGCTTTCTTT. Protein: CASRSGQATEAFF.

V usage is TRBV6-5 and J usage is TRBJ1-4, with 10 bases aligning to TRBD1. With 7 bases clipped from V and 7 bases from J, the junction kept 6 bases outside the gene matches. CDR3 size: 14 residues. Germline V gene sequence: CDR1 MNHEY, CDR2 SVGAGI. In nucleotides, the CDR3 is TGTGCCAGCAACTTGGACAGGGGGAGTGAAAAACTGTTTTTT. It is translated as CASNLDRGSEKLFF.

The chain employs TRBV7-9 and TRBJ1-2; 8 positions agree with TRBD1. The CDR3 contains 16 residues. With 3 bases clipped from V and 3 bases from J, the junction kept 9 bases outside the gene matches. CDR1 is SEHNR, CDR2 FQNEAQ, per germline (reference sequence). The CDR3 nucleotides are TGTGCCAGCAGCTTTACCGGGACAGGAGGCGACTATGGCTACACCTTC. It translates to CASSFTGTGGDYGYTF.

The rearrangement uses TRBV1 and TRBJ2-1; the D call TRBD2 from the table was never checked on the DNA. TRBV1 is deemed a pseudogene. The CDR3 runs to 21 residues. In DNA form, the CDR3 reads TGCACCAGCAGCCAAGATATCCGGTCTAGCGGGAGGGAGGGCTCCTACAATGAGCAGTTCTTC. Its translation is CTSSQDIRSSGREGSYNEQFF.

The chain couples TRBV10-3 to TRBJ1-2, with D maybe TRBD1 (5 bases). The CDR3 is 12 residues long. CDR1 is ENHRY, CDR2 SYGVKD, per germline. V lost 6 bases and J lost 4, with 9 bases in between. CDR3 loop: CAISDSFYGYTF. In nucleotides, the CDR3 is TGTGCCATCAGCGACAGCTTCTATGGCTACACCTTC.

The chain is built from TRBV2 and TRBJ2-5; 11 bases are a match to TRBD2. J gave up 2 bases and V 10 bases, and 12 bases lay outside the gene matches. From germline, CDR1 is SNHLY and CDR2 FYNNEI. The CDR3 is made up of 16 amino acids. The CDR3 nucleotides read TGTGCCACCTTCGGGACTAGCGGCTTATTACAAGAGACCCAGTACTTC. Its translation is CATFGTSGLLQETQYF.